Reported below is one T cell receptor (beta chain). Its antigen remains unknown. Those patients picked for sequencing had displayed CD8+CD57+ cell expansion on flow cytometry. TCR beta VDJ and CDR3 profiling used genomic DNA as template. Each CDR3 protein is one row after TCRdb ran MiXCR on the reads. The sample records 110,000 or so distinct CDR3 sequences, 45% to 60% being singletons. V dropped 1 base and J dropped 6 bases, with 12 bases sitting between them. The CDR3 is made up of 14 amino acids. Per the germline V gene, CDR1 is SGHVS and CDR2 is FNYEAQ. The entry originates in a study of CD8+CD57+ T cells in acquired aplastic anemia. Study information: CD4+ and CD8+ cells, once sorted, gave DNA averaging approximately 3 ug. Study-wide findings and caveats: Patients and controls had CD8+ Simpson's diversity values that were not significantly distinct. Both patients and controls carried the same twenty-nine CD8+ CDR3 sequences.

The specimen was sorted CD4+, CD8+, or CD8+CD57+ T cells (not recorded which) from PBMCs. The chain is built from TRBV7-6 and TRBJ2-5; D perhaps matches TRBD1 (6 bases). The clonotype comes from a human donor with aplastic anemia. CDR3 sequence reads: CASSLVQGVQTQYF. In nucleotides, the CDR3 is TGTGCCAGCAGCTTAGTACAGGGCGTACAGACCCAGTACTTC.